This TCR beta chain appears in the sequencing data of a study of T cell responses to AZD1222 COVID-19 vaccine. Study-wide results and caveats: Donors were largely white British and mainly female; clonal diversity was possibly underestimated.

The repertoire was sequenced with immunoSEQ multiplex PCR; TCRdb's copy has only in-frame clones and lacks some. Of under 80,000 clones listed, about 91% are singletons. Turning to this clone: Its antigen is still unknown.

Trimming took 6 bases from V and 6 from J, leaving 10 bases between them. This CDR3 is 11 amino acids long. Per the germline V gene, CDR1 is DFQATT and CDR2 is SNEGSKA (reference sequence). This rearrangement joins TRBV20-1 to TRBJ2-3; D gene uncertain. Sequenced material: peripheral blood, taken on day 0 of AZD1222 vaccination. This TCR came from an adult in good health. The CDR3 protein is CSATVGDTQYF. For the CDR3, the DNA is TGCAGTGCAACGGTGGGGGATACGCAGTATTTT.